What follows describes a single TCR beta chain. This clonotype was detected ten times or more. This clone's antigen is unknown. No base qualities exist here, and no much larger clone lies one base off it. What the time point label conveys for this sample: patch test 2, 6 weeks after DPC sensitization. What the treatment or condition label conveys for this sample: therapeutic diphenylcyclopropenone sensitization with weekly scalp DPC. Blood at each patch-test visit was drawn before the patch test was applied. Eligible patients were aged 18 to 70, diagnosed with alopecia, deemed suitable for DPC therapy, and excluded if pregnant. Total RNA was extracted from unfractionated whole blood that had been collected in Tempus Blood RNA tubes. V has 4 bases trimmed and J has 5 bases trimmed; junction bases matching no gene number 9. The CDR3 runs 15 amino acids, cysteine and phenylalanine included. Only the CDR3 DNA stays, 45 bases, in frame from base 1. Via the germline V gene, CDR1 is SGDLS and CDR2 YYNGEE.

This entry is derived from a study of human T cells and chemical hapten exposure (dated by TCRdb to the early 2020s). As for the study more broadly: For sensitization, 2% DPC in acetone was applied to a 2 cm by 2 cm area of upper inner arm skin. Blood samples were taken from patients before sensitization (week 0) and at 2, 6 and about 24 weeks after DPC sensitization. Patch testing on the upper back used Finn chambers containing 0.01% DPC, with scoring done after 6 days according to International Contact Dermatitis Research Group standards. Libraries were pooled for sequencing, and per-sample TCR yields varied mainly because of small differences in library volumes within the pool. Alopecia areata with under or over 50% scalp involvement, alopecia totalis and alopecia universalis were represented in the patient cohort, which was mostly female. This study followed changes in the peripheral blood TCR repertoire in vivo during primary and secondary sensitization of alopecia patients to the hapten diphenylcyclopropenone (DPC). Throughout the roughly 26-week study period, patients were also given weekly therapeutic DPC doses on the scalp. Twenty-nine alopecia patients gave blood for TCR sequencing at one to four time points (pre-sensitization, 2, 6 and 24 weeks).

General conclusions and limits of the study: The number of TCRs above 1 in 1000 frequency did not change with DPC sensitization; there was no evidence of global repertoire structure alterations. A positive correlation was found between the number of PT1 expanded TCRs and patch test score, with significance reached at thresholds 8, 16 and 32 but not 4. Compared with pre-sensitization or healthy control sets, expanded TCRs formed significantly more large CDR3 similarity clusters, which is consistent with antigen-driven responses. Repeated subsampling changed both the strength of the expansion versus patch-test correlation and the threshold at which that correlation became significant. Because all patients had alopecia, a presumed autoimmune disease, the immune response of the patients might differ from that of healthy individuals.

To prepare the library, RACE was applied. Sequenced using a NextSeq 500. Library preparation attached unique molecular identifiers to individual cDNA molecules for quantitative, reproducible TCR counting. From each blood RNA sample, both TCR alpha and TCR beta chains were sequenced. The study's processing was this. Samples had a median of 95,638 TCRs, with a range from roughly 23,224 to 700,000. The Decombinator software suite was used to annotate the V, J and CDR3 of the TCR reads. For PS versus PT1 abundance plots, all samples were subsampled to the same number of TCRs (28,000). TCRs were defined as expanded if absent before sensitization and observed at least eight times at the 2-week time point. TCRdb trimmed the raw reads at Q25, called clones with MiXCR and kept productive beta chains. Duplicate CDR3 protein sequences are folded into a single record with the most common DNA and genes. The V and J calls reflect TCRdb's pipeline rather than the authors' work. Across this sample there are about 40,000 distinct CDR3 sequences, with over 3% seen only once. The ten top clones hold 6.7% of the sample.

This chain joins TRBV9 to TRBJ2-1; the central 7 bases match TRBD2. The sample in question was whole blood, obtained in connection with sensitization to the hapten diphenylcyclopropenone (DPC). The receptor was isolated from a middle-aged man with alopecia areata. Some clones in this sample may be carry-over from other donors' samples. The sequenced DNA is TGTGCCAGCAGCTTCGGAAGCGGGACCGACAATGAGCAGTTCTTC. It translates as CASSFGSGTDNEQFF.